This T cell receptor beta chain stems from a study of OX40 agonist ivuxolimab in advanced cancers. Background on the study: Patients in dose escalation had liver, melanoma, kidney or head and neck cancers. Partial responses were recorded for three patients, including one with hepatocellular carcinoma and two with cutaneous melanoma.

Turning to this clone: Its antigen is not identified.

At cycle 4 day 1, cycle 7 day 1, and baseline, blood was sampled. The CDR3 has 12 residues. Between the trimmed V and J ends, which lost 2 bases and 7 bases, there was a span of 9 bases. Germline V gene lookup returns CDR1 SGHTA and CDR2 FQGNSA. Notes on the study in general: Certain nonresponders additionally had low normalized T-cell clonal expansion.

Using immunoSEQ multiplex PCR, the repertoire was profiled, and TCRdb retains in-frame clones only, with some absent. The profile shows about 150,000 clones, around 94% of them singletons. The chain couples TRBV7-2 to TRBJ2-7; no clear D gene. The sample consisted of CD4+ or CD8+ T cells sorted from blood, taken in a trial of the OX40 agonist ivuxolimab. This sequence originates from an adult with an advanced solid tumor such as melanoma, head and neck, liver or kidney cancer. CDR3 in amino acids: CASSLSQEEQYF. The CDR3 DNA sequence: TGTGCCAGCAGCTTAAGTCAGGAAGAGCAGTACTTC.